These 14 T cell receptor beta chains share one sample of origin, sequenced in a study of OX40 agonist ivuxolimab in advanced cancers. Libraries were prepared by immunoSEQ multiplex PCR; TCRdb keeps only in-frame clonotypes and omits some of them. The table lists about 57,000 clones, about 87% of them singletons. The starting material was CD4+ or CD8+ T cells sorted from blood, obtained in a trial of the OX40 agonist ivuxolimab. The receptor set was obtained from an adult with an advanced solid tumor such as melanoma, head and neck, liver or kidney cancer.

The CDR3 DNA follows: TGTGCCAGCAGCCCCCCCTCCGGGACAGGGGACTCCAATGAGCAGTTCTTC. Protein: CASSPPSGTGDSNEQFF. V usage is TRBV7-8 and J usage is TRBJ2-1; 10 nucleotides line up with TRBD1. This CDR3 has 17 residues. Germline CDR1 SGHVS, CDR2 FQNEAQ. V was pared by 5 bases and J by 6 bases, with 13 bases of the junction left unmatched.

The chain employs TRBV19 and TRBJ2-7; TRBD1 or TRBD2 may be the D gene (5 bases each). V shed 3 bases and J shed 3 bases, with 12 bases lying between them. There are 14 residues in the CDR3. The V gene's germline CDR1 is LNHDA and CDR2 SQIVND (reference sequence). This CDR3 is CASSMRVRGYEQYF. As DNA, the CDR3 is TGTGCCAGTAGTATGCGGGTAAGGGGCTACGAGCAGTACTTC.

The chain uses TRBV11-1 and TRBJ2-2, with 15 bases aligning to TRBD2. Trimming at V came to 3 bases and at J to 1 base, leaving 6 bases not matched to a gene. The CDR3 consists of 19 residues. Germline V lookup: CDR1 SGHAT, CDR2 FQDESV (reference sequence). CDR3 nucleotide sequence: TGTGCCAGCAGCTTCCCGGGACTAGCGGGGGGTCGGAACACCGGGGAGCTGTTTTTT. It is translated as CASSFPGLAGGRNTGELFF.

The chain uses TRBV6-1 and TRBJ1-3; TRBD1 might be the D (5 bases). Germline CDR1 and CDR2: MNHNS and SASEGT. The CDR3 loop spans 11 amino acids. Trimming took 5 bases from V and 10 from J, leaving 9 bases between them. The CDR3 bases are TGTGCCAGCAGTACTGGGGGGACCATATATTTT. It codes for CASSTGGTIYF.

The chain carries TRBV15 and TRBJ1-2, with D uncertain. The CDR3 has 15 residues. V lost 4 bases to trimming and J lost 2 bases, with 14 bases between them. The V gene's germline CDR1 is LNHNV and CDR2 YYDKDF (reference sequence). The DNA of the CDR3 is TGTGCCACCAGCACTGGAAGCGGCATCAACTATGGCTACACCTTC. Residues: CATSTGSGINYGYTF.

The chain combines TRBV28 with TRBJ1-4; 9 nucleotides match TRBD1. This CDR3 comprises 16 residues. Germline loops: CDR1 MDHEN, CDR2 SYDVKM. The V and J ends lost 6 bases and 7 bases, in that order; junction bases with no gene match: 12. The CDR3 nucleotides are TGTGCCAGCAGCATGGGACAGGGAAACTTAGGTGAAAAACTGTTTTTT. The encoded protein is CASSMGQGNLGEKLFF.

The chain recombines TRBV11-2 with TRBJ2-5; 7 nucleotides match TRBD1. The CDR3 loop spans 12 amino acids. V lost 5 bases to trimming and J lost 5 bases; unmatched junction nucleotides: 2. Germline V gene lookup returns CDR1 SGHAT and CDR2 FQNNGV. The CDR3 reads CASSPRGETQYF. DNA of the CDR3: TGTGCCAGCAGCCCCAGGGGGGAGACCCAGTACTTC.

This rearrangement joins TRBV30 to TRBJ2-3, with no clear D. Germline CDR1 and CDR2: GTSNPN and SVGIG (reference sequence). Trimming removed 3 bases from V and 1 base from J, with 14 bases in between. CDR3 length: 15 amino acids. CDR3 protein: CAWSQIPVGTDTQYF. The CDR3 DNA follows: TGTGCCTGGAGCCAGATCCCCGTCGGCACAGATACGCAGTATTTT.

The chain combines TRBV19 with TRBJ2-7, with a tentative D call TRBD2 (7 bases). V lost 2 bases, J lost 0 bases, and 17 bases lay in between. The CDR3 totals 17 residues. CDR1 is LNHDA, CDR2 SQIVND, per germline (reference sequence). Here the CDR3 reads CASSITPWGGASYEQYF. Here the CDR3 DNA reads TGTGCCAGTAGTATAACCCCCTGGGGGGGCGCCTCCTACGAGCAGTACTTC.

The chain uses TRBV6-1 and TRBJ1-1; D is uncertain. The CDR3 has 14 residues. Deletions cut 1 base from V and 2 bases from J, with 8 bases between. Germline lookup yields CDR1 MNHNS and CDR2 SASEGT. The CDR3 coding sequence is TGTGCCAGCAGTGAAGGGACTTTTAACACTGAAGCTTTCTTT. This translates into CASSEGTFNTEAFF.

J is TRBJ1-5 and V is TRBV5-4; maybe TRBD1 (5 bases). V lost 2 bases, J lost 6 bases, and 15 bases lay in between. Looked up from germline, CDR1 is SGHNT and CDR2 is YYREEE (reference sequence). The CDR3 length is 15 residues. In DNA form, the CDR3 reads TGTGCCAGCAGCTTAGGCAGGGAGGTACCTCAGCCCCAGCATTTT. Protein product: CASSLGREVPQPQHF.

The DNA of the CDR3 is TGCGCCAGCAGTGAGAAACTAGCGGGGCTCTACGAGCAGTACTTC. Amino acid sequence: CASSEKLAGLYEQYF. The V and J genes are TRBV10-1 and TRBJ2-7; 10 nucleotides line up with TRBD2. Germline values: CDR1 WNHNN, CDR2 SYGVQD (reference sequence). CDR3 length equals 15 residues. The V gene end was trimmed by 2 bases and the J gene end by 3 bases; junction bases not matched to a gene: 4.

The chain is built from TRBV19 and TRBJ1-3; D remains unclear. Germline loops: CDR1 LNHDA, CDR2 SQIVND (reference sequence). This CDR3 has 15 residues. V was shortened by 6 bases and J by 4 bases, with 16 bases between the two germline ends. CDR3 region: CASSELAGGGNTIYF. CDR3 DNA sequence: TGTGCCAGTAGCGAACTGGCAGGCGGGGGAAACACCATATATTTT.

The chain combines TRBV6-1 with TRBJ1-3, with D perhaps matching TRBD1 (5 bases). The CDR3 length is 13 residues. Looked up from germline, CDR1 is MNHNS and CDR2 is SASEGT. The germline V and J ends were trimmed by 8 bases and 1 base, with 9 bases remaining between them. Here the CDR3 reads CASRTPSGNTIYF. The CDR3 DNA reads as TGTGCCAGCCGGACACCATCTGGAAACACCATATATTTT.